The clone carrying this TCR beta chain occurred many times. TCRdb re-derived calls from the RT-PCR reads in MiXCR, one entry per CDR3 protein. The sample gives about 570,000 distinct CDR3 sequences, roughly 10% of which show up once; approximately 11% is in the top ten. The data stem from a study of response to subunit inactivated influenza vaccine. The CDR3 has 13 residues. The V end was cut by 5 bases, the J end by 6 bases, with 10 bases between. A further study also used this sample, focusing on T cells expressing NK-cell markers. That report adds: Researchers built TCR beta cDNA using 5'RACE template switching with UMIs. Obtained from sorted CD3+CD56+NKG2C+, CD3+CD56+NKG2C- and CD3+CD56-NKG2C+ T cells were the TCR beta repertoires. In the group of eight sequenced donors, seven were HCMV-seropositive and one was seronegative. Anti-gamma-delta TCR antibody use in several experiments restricted sorting to alpha-beta TCR T cells. There were a few donors in whom these clonotypes also led the CD3+CD56-NKG2C+ fraction.

This sequence originates from a man in his fifties or sixties who received an inactivated influenza vaccine. This material consisted of PBMCs from blood, taken on the day of vaccination. The chain combines TRBV12-3 or TRBV12-4 with TRBJ2-2; D is ambiguous. In nucleotides, the CDR3 is TGTGCCAGCAGTCCCGGTCCTGCCGGGGAGCTGTTTTTT. Its translation: CASSPGPAGELFF.